A selection of T cell receptor beta chains follows, all from one sample in a study of cytomegalovirus exposure and HLA in healthy donors. The protocol was immunoSEQ multiplex PCR, while the TCRdb copy is restricted to in-frame clones and leaves out a portion. The data contain 100,000 to 150,000 clones, 70% to 90% of them singletons. The specimen was PBMCs. These receptors originate from a woman aged 18-35 years in good health and CMV-seronegative. CDR3s include the opening cysteine and the closing phenylalanine or tryptophan. The D gene is left open where the match is weak. Clone size is stated in some rows and not others, as once, few, many or a class when expanded.

TRBJ2-1	-	TRBV4-1	TRBD1	TGCGCCAGCAGCCAAGATCTTAGACAGGGGTACAATGAGCAGTTCTTC	CASSQDLRQGYNEQFF
TRBJ1-2	-	TRBV5-1	TRBD1	TGCGCCAGCAGCTCGGACAGGGGGTTGGGTGGCTACACCTTC	CASSSDRGLGGYTF
TRBJ1-3	-	TRBV4-1	-	TGCGCCAGCAGCCAAGGGGCCCTATGCCCTGGAAACACCATATATTTT	CASSQGALCPGNTIYF
TRBJ1-3	-	TRBV7-9	-	TGTGCCAGCAGCTTAGCTGCAGGTGGAAACACCATATATTTT	CASSLAAGGNTIYF
TRBJ1-1	-	TRBV20-1	-	TGCAGTGCTAGTAAGGGGATTGAAGCTTTCTTT	CSASKGIEAFF
TRBJ2-3	once	TRBV28	TRBD1	TGTGCCAGCAGCCCGACAGGGCTCACAGATACGCAGTATTTT	CASSPTGLTDTQYF
TRBJ1-6	-	TRBV6-5	-	TGTGCCAGCAGTTACTCGGCGGGGGGACGGGATTCACCCCTCCACTTT	CASSYSAGGRDSPLHF
TRBJ1-3	-	TRBV7-2	TRBD1	TGTGCCAGCAGCTTGGGACAGGGGGCCCGCTCTGGAAACACCATATATTTT	CASSLGQGARSGNTIYF
TRBJ1-1	few	TRBV6-6	-	TGTGCCAGCAGTTACTCGGTGAGTGGCACTGAAGCTTTCTTT	CASSYSVSGTEAFF
TRBJ1-1	-	TRBV28	TRBD1	TGTGCCAGCAGCTCGGGGACAGGCTACACTGAAGCTTTCTTT	CASSSGTGYTEAFF
TRBJ2-3	once	TRBV5-1	TRBD1	TGCGCCAGCAGCTTGGGAACAGGGGCAGATACGCAGTATTTT	CASSLGTGADTQYF
TRBJ2-5	-	TRBV5-1	TRBD2	TGCGCCAGCAGCTTGGGCCAACTAGCGGGGGGCCAAGAGACCCAGTACTTC	CASSLGQLAGGQETQYF
TRBJ2-7	-	TRBV27	TRBD1	TGTGCCAGCAGTTCCTCTCAGGACAGGGGTGGCCTTAGAGATTCCTACGAGCAGTACTTC	CASSSSQDRGGLRDSYEQYF
TRBJ1-2	once	TRBV19	-	TGTGCCAGTAGTATAGGGGCGGGGGTTCTCTCTGGCTACACCTTC	CASSIGAGVLSGYTF
TRBJ2-4	-	TRBV29-1	-	TGCAGCGCAGCGCCCGACAGGTCTTCAGACATTCAGTACTTC	CSAAPDRSSDIQYF
TRBJ2-2	-	TRBV27	-	TGTGCCAGCAGTATTACTTGGTCCGGGGAGCTGTTTTTT	CASSITWSGELFF
TRBJ1-4	once	TRBV6-1	-	TGTGCCAGTAAGGACAGCTCAACTAATGAAAAACTGTTTTTT	CASKDSSTNEKLFF
TRBJ2-2	-	TRBV9	-	TGTGCCAGCAGCGTACGCGGGGCCACCGGGGAGCTGTTTTTT	CASSVRGATGELFF
TRBJ2-1	-	TRBV5-6	-	TGTGCCACCTCATATACAGGGGGGGCCTACAATGAGCAGTTCTTC	CATSYTGGAYNEQFF
TRBJ2-5	-	TRBV10-3	TRBD2	TGTGCCATCAGCCGGACTAGCGGGGAGGCGACCCAGTACTTC	CAISRTSGEATQYF
TRBJ2-7	-	TRBV7-9	-	TGTGCCAGCAGCTTACTAGCGTACGAGCAGTACTTC	CASSLLAYEQYF
TRBJ2-1	-	TRBV11-2	TRBD2	TGTGCCAGCAGCCATCTAGCGGGGGGTTACAATGAGCAGTTCTTC	CASSHLAGGYNEQFF
TRBJ2-1	-	TRBV19	-	TGTGCCAGTAGTAGGTTTTCGGGGAATGAGCAGTTCTTC	CASSRFSGNEQFF
TRBJ1-3	-	TRBV9	TRBD1	TGTGCCAGCAGCAGCGGACAGGGATACGGAAACACCATATATTTT	CASSSGQGYGNTIYF
TRBJ2-7	-	TRBV21-1	-	TGTGCCAGCAGCAAAGGCAGGAGACAGGGATGTTACGAGCAGTACTTC	CASSKGRRQGCYEQYF
TRBJ1-2	once	TRBV30	-	TGTGCCTGGAACTCGAACAGGGCTAACTATGGCTACACCTTC	CAWNSNRANYGYTF
TRBJ1-2	few	TRBV6-1	-	TGTGCCAGCAGTGAAAAGGGGCCTTTAGATGGCTACACCTTC	CASSEKGPLDGYTF
TRBJ1-6	-	TRBV18	-	TGTGCCAGCTCAGAATTCATAACGCAGTCGAATTCACCCCTCCACTTT	CASSEFITQSNSPLHF
TRBJ2-7	-	TRBV5-6	TRBD2	TGTGCCAGCGGCAAGGCGGGAGTTAAACACGAGCAGTACTTC	CASGKAGVKHEQYF
TRBJ2-1	-	TRBV5-1	TRBD2	TGCGCCAGCAGCTTGGGCGGCCTAGCGGGCTACAATGAGCAGTTCTTC	CASSLGGLAGYNEQFF
TRBJ2-7	-	TRBV11-1	TRBD1	TGTGCCAGCAGCTCCATCGCCGGGACAGAATTCTACGAGCAGTACTTC	CASSSIAGTEFYEQYF
TRBJ2-5	-	TRBV4-1	TRBD2	TGCGCCAGCAGCCGCCTCCATAGCGGGGTACAAGAGACCCAGTACTTC	CASSRLHSGVQETQYF
TRBJ2-7	once	TRBV11-2	TRBD2	TGTGCCAGCAGCTTAGCTAGCGGGGGTTCCTACGAGCAGTACTTC	CASSLASGGSYEQYF
TRBJ1-5	-	TRBV9	-	TGTGCCAGCAGCGTAGCCCCGAATCAGCCCCAGCATTTT	CASSVAPNQPQHF
TRBJ1-5	-	TRBV10-1	TRBD1	TGCGCCAGCAGCCCTGGGACAGGGGGCGACGTGAGCAATCAGCCCCAGCATTTT	CASSPGTGGDVSNQPQHF
TRBJ1-1	many	TRBV18	TRBD1	TGTGCCAGCTCGAAAACAGGGGAAAGGACTGAAGCTTTCTTT	CASSKTGERTEAFF